This TCR beta chain is from a study of cytomegalovirus exposure and HLA in healthy donors. General study results and limits: When a later analysis compared HLA-associated TCR beta chains with equally common others, the HLA-associated chains turned out to be more clonally expanded and to have lower generation probabilities.

This CDR3 spans 15 amino acids. Per the germline V gene, CDR1 is SEHNR and CDR2 is FQNEAQ (reference sequence). The ends were cut back, 3 bases at V and 2 bases at J, with 11 bases in the middle. PCR was performed using 60 Vbeta and 13 Jbeta primers. The method was immunoSEQ multiplex PCR; TCRdb's version includes in-frame clones alone and lacks a portion of them. The sample lists hundreds of thousands of clones; approximately 82% were seen once. A word on this clone: The target antigen is unknown.

The chain carries TRBV7-9 and TRBJ2-1; D is possibly TRBD1 (5 bases). The sequenced sample was PBMCs. The TCR originated in a woman in her thirties or forties in good health and CMV-seronegative. The CDR3 DNA reads TGTGCCAGCAGCTTGTTGGGCAGGGCCTACAATGAGCAGTTCTTC. This gives the protein CASSLLGRAYNEQFF.